This TCR beta chain was captured in a study of blood T cell repertoires in COVID-19 (dated by TCRdb to about 2020). Regarding the research as a whole: Collaborator samples came from the United States, Italy and Spain and covered acute and convalescent phases of COVID-19. The prospective study material was composed of cDNA or gDNA derived from T cells, B-cell-depleted T cells, or PBMCs. Deeply sampled blood TCRbeta repertoires from subjects exposed to, actively infected with, or recovered from COVID-19 were included in the dataset. The repertoires were released in a freely available public database intended as a resource for research on the immune response to SARS-CoV-2. The samples were drawn from the first 160 participants of the ongoing ImmuneRACE study and from over a thousand subjects provided by 6 global collaborators. Sample metadata almost always included a de-identified subject ID, COVID-19 status, age in years and sex. Where HLA class I and class II types were available, the types were taken from metadata supplied by the sample provider, not from assay-based typing. Overall study outcomes, separate from this receptor: The quantity of clinical and demographic metadata differed by source and by participant and was supplied without curation.

Whole blood was collected in K2EDTA tubes by collaborating institutions according to the institutions' own protocols. Collaborator samples were shipped for TCRbeta analysis as frozen whole blood, isolated PBMCs, or DNA extracted from either sample type. Including the terminal cysteine and phenylalanine, the CDR3 comprises 16 residues. The retained sequence is limited to the CDR3, 48 bases, with the frame set at the first base. V is shortened by 1 base, J by 0 bases, and the region joining them spans 12 bases. Taken from the germline V gene, the CDR1 and CDR2 loops are MNHNS and SASEGT. In the case of this clone: Its antigen specificity is not known. No base-level quality is on record; no much larger clone is a single base apart.

TCRbeta CDR3 regions were amplified from genomic DNA by means of the immunoSEQ Assay, a bias-controlled multiplex PCR. As for the authors' bioinformatics: The number of nucleated cells in each sample was estimated by amplification of reference gene primers within the assay. To quantify the absolute abundance of each unique TCRbeta CDR3 rearrangement, sequence reads were collapsed and filtered. For each sample, productive Simpson clonality was calculated as the square root of Simpson's diversity index over productive rearrangements. TCRdb re-hosts the immuneACCESS table, in-frame sequences only. Its copies lack some clones; in the studies checked, an unresolved V gene accounts for under half of them, and the cause for the rest is not known. V, J and clone size derive from that table, while D and trimming were established from the DNA sequence. This sample has about 190,000 clones in its table, and approximately 91% of those were observed once. Together, the top ten hold around 1.5% of the sample.

The sequenced sample consisted of peripheral blood. The chain uses TRBV6-1 and TRBJ1-1, with a weak D call of TRBD1 (6 bases match). The sequence was collected from a man younger than 35 with active or convalescent COVID-19. The CDR3 corresponds to CASSEEGGVMNTEAFF. The DNA sequence is given as TGTGCCAGCAGTGAAGAGGGGGGGGTCATGAACACTGAAGCTTTCTTT.